The 20 T cell receptor beta chains below all came from one sample that was sequenced in a study of OX40 agonist ivuxolimab in advanced cancers. Measured with immunoSEQ multiplex PCR; TCRdb has only the in-frame clones, and not every one. The data contain approximately 76,000 clones, 88% of them singletons. The material sequenced was CD4+ or CD8+ T cells sorted from blood, taken in a trial of the OX40 agonist ivuxolimab. All receptors derive from an adult with an advanced solid tumor such as melanoma, head and neck, liver or kidney cancer.

This clone occurred once. V is TRBV6-5 and J is TRBJ2-2; maybe TRBD1 (6 bases). V lost 6 bases to trimming and J lost 4 bases, with 15 bases between them. Germline CDR1 reads MNHEY; CDR2 reads SVGAGI. This CDR3 region has 15 residues. CDR3 amino acids: CASRRGSGATGELFF. Here the CDR3 DNA reads TGTGCCAGCAGAAGAGGCTCAGGGGCCACCGGGGAGCTGTTTTTT.

In DNA form, the CDR3 reads TGTGCCTGGAGTCCCCCCTTGGGGACTGAAGCTTTCTTT. Protein product: CAWSPPLGTEAFF. The V gene is TRBV30, the J gene TRBJ1-1; no firm D call. The CDR3 has 13 amino acids. Trimming removed 2 bases at V and 5 bases at J, with 12 bases between. Germline V gene sequence: CDR1 GTSNPN, CDR2 SVGIG (reference sequence).

J is TRBJ1-2 and V is TRBV7-2; 10 nucleotides line up with TRBD1. Germline CDR1 is SGHTA and CDR2 is FQGNSA. Trimming cost V 4 bases and J 5 bases; bases outside gene matches: 1. CDR3 size: 13 residues. DNA of the CDR3: TGTGCCAGCAGCTCGGGACAGGGGTATGGCTACACCTTC. Protein product: CASSSGQGYGYTF.

The gene calls are TRBV11-2 and TRBJ2-3; D is perhaps TRBD1 (6 bases). The CDR3 runs 14 residues. V gave up 5 bases and J gave up 4 bases, with 13 bases separating them. Germline CDR1 and CDR2: SGHAT and FQNNGV. The CDR3 region has the DNA TGTGCCAGCAGCCAACGCAGGGGTGCAGATACGCAGTATTTT. Its protein is CASSQRRGADTQYF.

The chain joins TRBV5-6 to TRBJ1-1; D might be TRBD1 (5 bases). The germline V gene encodes CDR1 SGHDT and CDR2 YYEEEE. The V end was cut by 4 bases, the J end by 0 bases, with 13 bases between. The CDR3 length is 15 residues. This CDR3 is CASSDPGLLNTEAFF. CDR3 DNA: TGTGCCAGCAGCGATCCGGGACTGCTGAACACTGAAGCTTTCTTT.

The rearrangement links TRBV5-8 to TRBJ1-1; D unclear. This CDR3 comprises 13 residues. The V end lost 7 bases, the J end lost 0 bases, and 10 bases lay between the germline ends. Per the germline V gene, CDR1 is SGHTS and CDR2 is YDEGEE. The CDR3 here is CASRWAVNTEAFF. The CDR3 bases are TGTGCCAGCCGCTGGGCAGTGAACACTGAAGCTTTCTTT.

This clone came up once. The rearrangement uses TRBV7-9 and TRBJ1-5; no clear D gene. CDR1 is SEHNR and CDR2 is FQNEAQ in the germline V gene (reference sequence). The CDR3 spans 14 residues. V was clipped by 2 bases and J by 7 bases, with 12 bases between them. CDR3 nucleotide sequence: TGTGCCAGCAGCTTAAATACGGAGAACCAGCCCCAGCATTTT. Protein product: CASSLNTENQPQHF.

In nucleotides, the CDR3 is TGTGCCAGCAGCTTAAGGCCCCCCGGTTCCTATGAGCAGTTCTTC. Translated: CASSLRPPGSYEQFF. V is TRBV13 and J is TRBJ2-1; the D is unclear. The CDR3 consists of 15 residues. Deletions cut 2 bases from V and 8 bases from J, with 16 bases between. Germline lookup yields CDR1 PRHDT and CDR2 FYEKMQ (reference sequence).

The rearrangement uses TRBV18 and TRBJ1-1; 8 nucleotides agree with TRBD1. J lost 4 bases, V lost 4 bases, and 11 bases had no gene match. The CDR3 length is 16 residues. The germline V gene encodes CDR1 KGHSH and CDR2 LQKENI. The CDR3, as DNA: TGTGCCAGCTCACGCGCCCCGGGACAGGTCTCCACTGAAGCTTTCTTT. Translating it yields CASSRAPGQVSTEAFF.

The rearrangement links TRBV5-1 to TRBJ1-3; D unresolved. Germline V lookup: CDR1 SGHRS, CDR2 YFSETQ. The CDR3 totals 14 residues. Trimming cost V 0 bases and J 4 bases, with 8 bases left between them. The CDR3 spells CASSLDVAGNTIYF. As DNA, the CDR3 is TGCGCCAGCAGCTTGGATGTGGCAGGAAACACCATATATTTT. The variable domain in full, with the rest retrieved from reference TRBV5-1 and TRBJ1-3, is KAGVTQTPRYLIKTRGQQVTLSCSPISGHRSVSWYQQTPGQGLQFLFEYFSETQRNKGNFPGRFSGRQFSNSRSEMNVSTLELGDSALYLCASSLDVAGNTIYFGEGSWLTVV.

The chain joins TRBV18 to TRBJ2-3; 8 bases are shared with TRBD2. V dropped 3 bases and J dropped 7; count of bases not matched to a gene: 9. The CDR3 totals 15 residues. CDR1 is KGHSH, CDR2 LQKENI, per germline. CDR3 protein: CASSPGTSHTNTQYF. The CDR3 DNA reads as TGTGCCAGCTCACCCGGGACTAGTCATACGAATACGCAGTATTTT.

V is TRBV5-1 and J is TRBJ2-3; no definite D call. The germline CDR1 and CDR2 sequences are SGHRS and YFSETQ. There are 14 residues in the CDR3. Trimming shortened V by 0 bases and J by 4 bases, and 9 bases separated the two germline ends. CDR3 nucleotide sequence: TGCGCCAGCAGCTTGGCCTGGGCGGCAGATACGCAGTATTTT. Protein: CASSLAWAADTQYF. Drawing the rest from reference TRBV5-1 and TRBJ2-3, the complete variable domain is KAGVTQTPRYLIKTRGQQVTLSCSPISGHRSVSWYQQTPGQGLQFLFEYFSETQRNKGNFPGRFSGRQFSNSRSEMNVSTLELGDSALYLCASSLAWAADTQYFGPGTRLTVL.

The rearrangement links TRBV30 to TRBJ1-4; D is undetermined. The V gene lost 2 bases and the J gene lost 8 bases, with 15 bases spanning the gap. Germline loops: CDR1 GTSNPN, CDR2 SVGIG (reference sequence). CDR3 length: 14 amino acids. The CDR3 DNA is TGTGCCTGGAGTACCCCCGGGTTCGGAGAAAAACTGTTTTTT. Its translation is CAWSTPGFGEKLFF.

This clone came up a few times. The gene calls are TRBV27 and TRBJ1-6; 9 bases map to TRBD1. The CDR3 has 14 residues. Trimming removed 4 bases from V and 6 bases from J; junction bases left unmatched: 1. In germline, CDR1 is MNHEY, CDR2 SMNVEV (reference sequence). This chain's CDR3 is CASSWTGVNSPLHF. The CDR3 DNA sequence: TGTGCCAGCAGTTGGACAGGGGTTAATTCACCCCTCCACTTT.

The chain recombines TRBV5-1 with TRBJ2-2, with 10 bases that match TRBD1. The CDR3 contains 16 residues. The trim removed 4 bases at V and 8 bases at J, leaving 11 bases unmatched. Germline-derived CDR1 and CDR2 are SGHRS and YFSETQ. CDR3: CASSASGTGVKGELFF. CDR3 DNA sequence: TGCGCCAGCAGCGCCTCCGGGACAGGGGTGAAGGGGGAGCTGTTTTTT.

The V and J genes are TRBV6-6 and TRBJ1-2; 8 bases fit TRBD1. The CDR3 loop spans 15 amino acids. Losses at the gene ends were 3 bases for V and 4 bases for J; bases not matched to a gene: 7. CDR1 and CDR2 from the germline V gene are MNHNY and SVGAGI (reference sequence). For the CDR3, the DNA is TGTGCCAGCAGTTATGGGGCAGGGGGCACCTATGGCTACACCTTC. It encodes CASSYGAGGTYGYTF.

The V gene is TRBV9, the J gene TRBJ2-1, with D hard to call. Germline V gives CDR1 SGDLS, CDR2 YYNGEE. This CDR3 region has 15 residues. The V end lost 3 bases, the J end lost 0 bases, and 10 bases lay between the germline ends. This chain's CDR3 is CASSGGLGSYNEQFF. CDR3 nucleotides: TGTGCCAGCAGCGGGGGTTTGGGCTCCTACAATGAGCAGTTCTTC.

This CDR3 reads CASSERAHTEAFF. The DNA of the CDR3 is TGTGCCAGCAGCGAGCGGGCCCACACTGAAGCTTTCTTT. The chain combines TRBV6-1 with TRBJ1-1; D unclear. Germline-derived CDR1 and CDR2 are MNHNS and SASEGT. The CDR3 is 13 residues long. V lost 6 bases to trimming and J lost 3 bases, with 11 bases between them.

This clone was counted a few times. The chain recombines TRBV5-6 with TRBJ2-3; perhaps TRBD2 as D (6 bases). Trimming took 3 bases from V and 8 from J, leaving 13 bases between them. Per germline, CDR1 SGHDT and CDR2 YYEEEE. This CDR3 comprises 13 residues. In nucleotides, the CDR3 is TGTGCCAGCAGCTCCTGGGAGGCAGGTACGCAGTATTTT. Protein: CASSSWEAGTQYF.

The chain employs TRBV5-4 and TRBJ2-3, with 9 bases that match TRBD2. The CDR3 contains 16 residues. V lost 1 base and J lost 4; bases outside the gene matches: 7. Germline assignment: CDR1 SGHNT and CDR2 YYREEE (reference sequence). This CDR3 reads CASSLYSGGLSDTQYF. In DNA form, the CDR3 reads TGTGCCAGCAGCTTGTACAGCGGGGGGCTATCAGATACGCAGTATTTT.